The 27 T cell receptor beta chains in this list originate from one sample, sequenced in a study of immune reconstitution after stem cell transplant in scleroderma. In TCRdb, the RT-PCR reads were re-called with MiXCR into one record per CDR3 protein. Seen here are fewer than 2,500 distinct CDR3 sequences, 13% observed once, and the top ten hold about 58%. This material was acquired before or after autologous hematopoietic stem cell transplantation (not recorded which). The receptors were gathered from a female donor with systemic sclerosis.

This clonotype is categorized as medium-sized. The gene calls are TRBV13 and TRBJ1-4; D perhaps matches TRBD1 (5 bases). This CDR3 contains 13 residues. V was shortened by 5 bases and J by 10 bases, with 14 bases between the two germline ends. Germline CDR1 is PRHDT and CDR2 is FYEKMQ (reference sequence). The CDR3 reads CASSLTAGGKLFF. CDR3 DNA sequence: TGTGCCAGCAGCCTCACGGCGGGGGGAAAACTGTTTTTT.

There are many counts of this clonotype. The chain links TRBV20-1 to TRBJ2-3; D remains unclear. V was trimmed by 6 bases and J by 6 bases, leaving 13 bases between them. CDR3 size: 12 residues. The germline V gene encodes CDR1 DFQATT and CDR2 SNEGSKA (reference sequence). CDR3 amino acids: CSASDPGDTQYF. In DNA, the CDR3 is TGCAGTGCATCGGATCCCGGGGATACGCAGTATTTT.

The chain carries TRBV3-1 and TRBJ2-7; D possibly corresponds to TRBD2 (5 bases). The CDR3 sequence is 15 residues long. Germline V gives CDR1 LGHDT, CDR2 YNNKEL (reference sequence). Between the trimmed V and J ends, which lost 1 base and 6 bases, there was a span of 16 bases. The CDR3 nucleotides read TGTGCCAGCAGCCAAGCTTCTGCAGGAGGTGGCGAGCAGTACTTC. This sequence encodes CASSQASAGGGEQYF.

The V call is TRBV28, the J call TRBJ2-1; 7 bases match TRBD1. The V segment lost 4 bases and the J segment 0 bases; nucleotides outside the gene matches: 3. The V gene's germline CDR1 is MDHEN and CDR2 SYDVKM. This CDR3 is built from 15 residues. Here the CDR3 reads CASSSRDSSYNEQFF. DNA for the CDR3: TGTGCCAGCAGTTCCCGGGACAGCTCCTACAATGAGCAGTTCTTC.

The chain joins TRBV15 to TRBJ1-5; D possibly corresponds to TRBD1 (6 bases). Germline CDR1 and CDR2: LNHNV and YYDKDF (reference sequence). The CDR3 is 17 residues long. Deletions cut 0 bases from V and 9 bases from J, with 21 bases between. The CDR3 region has the DNA TGTGCCACCAGCAGAGATTTTGGCAGGGGAGATCAGAGGCCCCAGCATTTT. Protein: CATSRDFGRGDQRPQHF. The full variable domain, its missing parts supplied by reference TRBV15 and TRBJ1-5, is DAMVIQNPRYQVTQFGKPVTLSCSQTLNHNVMYWYQQKSSQAPKLLFHYYDKDFNNEADTPDNFQSRRPNTSFCFLDIRSPGLGDTAMYLCATSRDFGRGDQRPQHFGDGTRLSIL.

The chain recombines TRBV9 with TRBJ2-3; D gene uncertain. V lost 0 bases and J 2 bases, leaving 7 bases between the germline ends. The CDR3 is 14 residues long. The germline CDR1 and CDR2 sequences are SGDLS and YYNGEE. This CDR3 is CASSVESYTDTQYF. The CDR3 DNA reads TGTGCCAGCAGCGTAGAATCTTACACAGATACGCAGTATTTT.

By proportion, this clonotype is medium-sized. This chain joins TRBV7-2 and TRBJ2-3; 12 bases map to TRBD2. This CDR3 region has 16 residues. V was clipped by 5 bases and J by 6 bases; unmatched bases: 9. Germline CDR1 is SGHTA and CDR2 is FQGNSA. The CDR3 is CASSIRASGGADTQYF. Written as DNA, the CDR3 is TGTGCCAGCAGCATCCGAGCTAGCGGGGGGGCTGATACGCAGTATTTT.

This clonotype is categorized as medium-sized. J is TRBJ2-2 and V is TRBV3-1, with D possibly matching TRBD1 (5 bases). CDR1 and CDR2 (germline): LGHDT, YNNKEL (reference sequence). CDR3 length: 13 residues. V shed 5 bases and J shed 13 bases, with 17 bases lying between them. CDR3 residues: CASSEPGHSRLFF. CDR3 coding DNA: TGTGCCAGCAGCGAACCCGGACATAGTAGGCTGTTTTTT.

In this sample, this clonotype is medium-sized. The chain links TRBV20-1 to TRBJ2-3, with 11 bases matching TRBD2. This CDR3 has 12 amino acids. CDR1 is DFQATT, CDR2 SNEGSKA, per germline (reference sequence). V trimming: 6 bases; J trimming: 6 bases; junction bases outside the gene matches: 2. CDR3 nucleotide sequence: TGCAGTGCGCGACTAGCGGGGGATACGCAGTATTTT. It codes for CSARLAGDTQYF.

This clonotype qualifies as medium-sized. J is TRBJ2-1 and V is TRBV7-3, with D perhaps matching TRBD1 (5 bases). This CDR3 is 12 amino acids long. The ends were cut back, 4 bases at V and 9 bases at J, with 10 bases in the middle. Germline V CDR1 and CDR2: SGHTA, FQGTGA. The chain's CDR3 is CASSSWQGEQFF. The CDR3 DNA reads as TGTGCCAGCAGCTCCTGGCAGGGTGAGCAGTTCTTC.

This clonotype was observed at least ten times. The chain uses TRBV20-1 and TRBJ2-3, with 7 bases that match TRBD2. V lost 6 bases to trimming and J lost 5 bases; unmatched junction nucleotides: 11. The CDR3 has 14 amino acids. Germline-derived CDR1 and CDR2 are DFQATT and SNEGSKA (reference sequence). CDR3 protein: CSATRGGSGDTQYF. The CDR3 coding sequence is TGCAGTGCCACGCGGGGAGGGTCGGGAGATACGCAGTATTTT.

This clonotype was detected only a few times. V gene TRBV23-1 combines with J gene TRBJ2-1; D call uncertain. TRBV23-1 is reported as an ORF; its role is uncertain. This CDR3 region has 13 residues. Trimming cost V 0 bases and J 8 bases, with 8 bases left between them. The CDR3 DNA follows: TGCGCCAGCAGTCAATCGATGGGGTATGAGCAGTTCTTC. It yields the protein CASSQSMGYEQFF.

This clonotype rates as medium-sized. This sequence joins TRBV5-1 and TRBJ2-2; 7 nucleotides match TRBD1. This CDR3 is 15 amino acids long. Germline CDR1 and CDR2: SGHRS and YFSETQ. Trimming cost V 0 bases and J 4 bases; bases outside gene matches: 3. CDR3 protein: CASSLAGQTTGELFF. CDR3 nucleotide sequence: TGCGCCAGCAGCTTGGCGGGACAGACCACCGGGGAGCTGTTTTTT.

This clonotype was observed a handful of times. The genes are TRBV6-5 and TRBJ1-2; possibly TRBD1 for D (5 bases). The germline gives CDR1 MNHEY, CDR2 SVGAGI. V was pared by 2 bases and J by 4 bases, with 11 bases between. This CDR3 spans 14 amino acids. CDR3 sequence (DNA): TGTGCCAGCAGTTACATAGACAGATTCTATGGCTACACCTTC. As protein: CASSYIDRFYGYTF.

By sample fraction, this clonotype is medium-sized. V gene TRBV2 combines with J gene TRBJ1-1, with TRBD1 matching 8 bases. Losses at the gene ends were 6 bases for V and 4 bases for J; bases not matched to a gene: 4. In germline, CDR1 is SNHLY, CDR2 FYNNEI. This CDR3 region has 13 residues. This CDR3 is CASRSQGVTEAFF. In nucleotides, the CDR3 is TGTGCCAGCAGATCACAGGGGGTCACTGAAGCTTTCTTT.

Note on this clonotype: Being one base from a much bigger clone, this may be a read error. This chain connects TRBV20-1 to TRBJ2-3; 7 bases are shared with TRBD1. Germline V gene lookup returns CDR1 DFQATT and CDR2 SNEGSKA (reference sequence). The CDR3 extends over 14 amino acids. The CDR3 region is CSARNRGSTDMQYF. In DNA, the CDR3 is TGCAGTGCTAGAAACAGGGGTAGCACAGATATGCAGTATTTT.

By sample share, this clonotype is medium-sized (0.01 to 0.1%). The J gene is TRBJ1-1, the V gene TRBV12-3 or TRBV12-4; D is possibly TRBD1 (6 bases). The CDR3 is 14 residues long. Trimming removed 5 bases at V and 4 bases at J, with 14 bases between. CDR3 loop: CASSDGEGGTEAFF. CDR3 coding DNA: TGTGCCAGCAGTGACGGCGAAGGGGGCACTGAAGCTTTCTTT.

By frequency in the sample, this clonotype is medium-sized. The chain is built from TRBV6-6 and TRBJ2-7; 7 positions agree with TRBD1. The CDR3 is 14 residues long. CDR1 and CDR2 (germline): MNHNY, SVGAGI (reference sequence). The V gene end was trimmed by 7 bases and the J gene end by 0 bases; junction bases not matched to a gene: 6. The CDR3: CASIADRSSYEQYF. The CDR3 bases are TGTGCCAGCATTGCGGACAGGAGCTCCTACGAGCAGTACTTC.

This clonotype turned up a few times. The J gene is TRBJ1-1, the V gene TRBV7-2, with 10 bases that match TRBD1. The CDR3 loop spans 16 amino acids. V dropped 6 bases and J dropped 0; count of bases not matched to a gene: 7. Germline V gene sequence: CDR1 SGHTA, CDR2 FQGNSA. CDR3 nucleotides: TGTGCCAGCAGGCCGGGACAGGGGAAGATGAACACTGAAGCTTTCTTT. Its protein product is CASRPGQGKMNTEAFF.

On this clonotype itself: This may be a read error: a much more frequent sequence differs by one nucleotide. This chain uses TRBV5-1 with TRBJ2-3; 7 bases line up with TRBD1. Germline V lookup: CDR1 SGHRS, CDR2 YFSETQ. This CDR3 spans 16 amino acids. J was trimmed by 2 bases and V by 3 bases; bases with no gene match: 9. Here the CDR3 reads CASSSQGYRVTDTQYF. The CDR3, as DNA: TGCGCCAGCAGCTCACAGGGGTACCGAGTCACAGATACGCAGTATTTT.

This clonotype is classed as medium-sized. The CDR3 spells CASSLGLLSYQETQYF. The CDR3 bases are TGTGCCAGCAGCTTAGGCCTACTTTCGTACCAAGAGACCCAGTACTTC. J is TRBJ2-5 and V is TRBV13; D unresolved. The CDR3 is 16 residues long. Per germline, CDR1 PRHDT and CDR2 FYEKMQ (reference sequence). V was cut by 0 bases and J by 0 bases, with 11 bases left in between.

The table lists this clonotype with a few counts. This chain joins TRBV19 and TRBJ1-5, with D perhaps TRBD1 (6 bases). Trimming pared 6 bases from V and 2 bases from J, leaving 14 bases between. CDR1 is LNHDA and CDR2 is SQIVND in the germline V gene (reference sequence). The CDR3 runs 15 residues. The CDR3 DNA reads TGTGCCAGTAGGCCAGGGGAGGGGGGCAATCAGCCCCAGCATTTT. This gives the protein CASRPGEGGNQPQHF.

This clonotype is classed as medium-sized. CDR3 sequence (DNA): TGTGCCAGCAGTTGGACGGTGGCCGGGGAGCTGTTTTTT. Amino acids: CASSWTVAGELFF. This chain connects TRBV27 to TRBJ2-2, with D uncertain. The CDR3 loop spans 13 amino acids. The germline CDR1 and CDR2 sequences are MNHEY and SMNVEV (reference sequence). Trimming removed 4 bases from V and 6 bases from J, with 9 bases in between.

On this clonotype itself: This may come from a read error, since a much larger clone is one base off. The CDR3 DNA sequence: TGCAGCGTTGACACCTCCTGCAATGAGCAGTTCTTC. It is translated as CSVDTSCNEQFF. V gene TRBV29-1 combines with J gene TRBJ2-1; no clear D gene. This CDR3 is 12 amino acids long. The germline gives CDR1 SQVTM, CDR2 ANQGSEA.

The chain couples TRBV7-2 to TRBJ1-3; D ambiguous. V gave up 1 base and J gave up 8 bases, with 9 bases separating them. The CDR3 is made up of 13 amino acids. Germline lookup yields CDR1 SGHTA and CDR2 FQGNSA. The DNA of the CDR3 is TGTGCCAGCAGCTTAGTCGTGGTTGACACCATATATTTT. Protein sequence: CASSLVVVDTIYF.

By frequency in the sample, this clonotype is medium-sized. This chain uses TRBV20-1 with TRBJ2-2, with 13 bases matching TRBD2. CDR1 is DFQATT and CDR2 is SNEGSKA in the germline V gene (reference sequence). V shed 1 base and J 11 bases; nucleotides not matched to a gene: 13. The CDR3 has 17 residues. For the CDR3, the DNA is TGCAGTGCTAGAGCCTTACTAGCGGGGGGGCCGGCAGGAGAGCTGTTTTTT. Translation: CSARALLAGGPAGELFF.

This rearrangement joins TRBV7-2 to TRBJ2-7, with 7 nucleotides matching TRBD1. With V trimmed by 5 bases and J by 6 bases, 7 bases remained unmatched. CDR1 is SGHTA and CDR2 is FQGNSA in the germline V gene. The CDR3 runs 13 residues. CDR3 sequence: CASSQDRVSEQYF. DNA of the CDR3: TGTGCCAGCAGCCAAGACAGGGTTAGCGAGCAGTACTTC.